A selection of T cell receptor beta chains follows, all from one sample in a study of T cells in localized non-small cell lung cancer. Clones were sequenced by immunoSEQ multiplex PCR, and TCRdb holds only the in-frame ones, with some missing. The data show tens of thousands of clones, about 85% seen once. The sequences come from PBMCs, collected before any cancer treatment. These receptors came from a man between 35 and 75 years old with stage II squamous cell lung carcinoma. Both conserved end residues are part of each CDR3. D genes are given only for firm matches. Clone size, where shown, is once, few, many, or a class for clones that have expanded.

abundance: .; d_gene: TRBD1; v_gene: TRBV18; j_gene: TRBJ1-2; CDR3aa: CASSPLSTGQGVGFDGYTF; CDR3nt: TGTGCCAGCTCACCCCTTTCGACGGGACAGGGCGTTGGTTTTGATGGCTACACCTTC
abundance: .; d_gene: TRBD2; v_gene: TRBV9; j_gene: TRBJ2-1; CDR3aa: CASSPDGSGTYNEQFF; CDR3nt: TGTGCCAGCAGCCCTGATGGGAGCGGGACCTACAATGAGCAGTTCTTC
abundance: .; d_gene: .; v_gene: TRBV7-9; j_gene: TRBJ1-1; CDR3aa: CASSLTTGNTEAFF; CDR3nt: TGTGCCAGCAGCTTAACGACAGGGAACACTGAAGCTTTCTTT
abundance: .; d_gene: .; v_gene: TRBV21-1; j_gene: TRBJ1-2; CDR3aa: CASSRDGYTF; CDR3nt: TGTGCCAGCAGCAGAGATGGCTACACCTTC
abundance: .; d_gene: .; v_gene: TRBV7-2; j_gene: TRBJ2-1; CDR3aa: CASSLTRDSYNEQFF; CDR3nt: TGTGCCAGCAGCTTAACCCGGGACTCCTACAATGAGCAGTTCTTC
abundance: .; d_gene: TRBD1; v_gene: TRBV2; j_gene: TRBJ1-4; CDR3aa: CASSRTGINEKLFF; CDR3nt: TGTGCCAGCAGTCGGACAGGGATAAATGAAAAACTGTTTTTT
abundance: .; d_gene: TRBD1; v_gene: TRBV2; j_gene: TRBJ1-1; CDR3aa: CASSVKRGTEGMNTEAFF; CDR3nt: TGTGCCAGCAGTGTTAAACGTGGGACAGAGGGGATGAACACTGAAGCTTTCTTT
abundance: .; d_gene: TRBD1; v_gene: TRBV5-1; j_gene: TRBJ2-2; CDR3aa: CASSPGTGDPGELFF; CDR3nt: TGCGCCAGCAGCCCAGGGACAGGGGATCCCGGGGAGCTGTTTTTT
abundance: .; d_gene: TRBD2; v_gene: TRBV7-2; j_gene: TRBJ2-5; CDR3aa: CASSLGTSGSPYQETQYF; CDR3nt: TGTGCCAGCAGCCTTGGGACTAGCGGAAGTCCGTACCAAGAGACCCAGTACTTC
abundance: .; d_gene: .; v_gene: TRBV7-9; j_gene: TRBJ1-2; CDR3aa: CASSLGGSGSNYGYTF; CDR3nt: TGTGCCAGCAGCTTAGGGGGGTCAGGGTCCAACTATGGCTACACCTTC
abundance: .; d_gene: TRBD1; v_gene: TRBV11-3; j_gene: TRBJ1-6; CDR3aa: CASSSGQVGDSPLHF; CDR3nt: TGTGCCAGCAGCTCGGGACAGGTTGGCGATTCACCCCTCCACTTT
abundance: .; d_gene: TRBD1; v_gene: TRBV18; j_gene: TRBJ1-6; CDR3aa: CASSTTGGWGSYNSPLHF; CDR3nt: TGTGCCAGCTCAACAACAGGGGGCTGGGGCTCCTATAATTCACCCCTCCACTTT
abundance: .; d_gene: .; v_gene: TRBV19; j_gene: TRBJ2-5; CDR3aa: CASSITGTPGGETQYF; CDR3nt: TGTGCCAGTAGTATTACCGGGACACCCGGAGGAGAGACCCAGTACTTC
abundance: once; d_gene: .; v_gene: TRBV6-5; j_gene: TRBJ1-1; CDR3aa: CASSYLGRVNTEAFF; CDR3nt: TGTGCCAGCAGTTACTTGGGCAGGGTAAACACTGAAGCTTTCTTT
abundance: .; d_gene: .; v_gene: TRBV4-2; j_gene: TRBJ2-7; CDR3aa: CASSPLPGGTLLEQYF; CDR3nt: TGTGCCAGCAGCCCCCTGCCCGGAGGAACCCTCTTGGAGCAGTACTTC
abundance: .; d_gene: TRBD1; v_gene: TRBV25-1; j_gene: TRBJ1-2; CDR3aa: CASSERTGEFGYTF; CDR3nt: TGTGCCAGCAGTGAAAGGACAGGGGAGTTTGGCTACACCTTC
abundance: .; d_gene: .; v_gene: TRBV10-1; j_gene: TRBJ2-3; CDR3aa: CASSERTSYTVDTQYF; CDR3nt: TGCGCCAGCAGTGAGCGGACGAGCTATACGGTGGATACGCAGTATTTT
abundance: .; d_gene: TRBD2; v_gene: TRBV19; j_gene: TRBJ2-1; CDR3aa: CASSIDYPSGVYNEQFF; CDR3nt: TGTGCCAGTAGTATAGATTACCCTAGCGGGGTGTACAATGAGCAGTTCTTC
abundance: .; d_gene: .; v_gene: TRBV19; j_gene: TRBJ2-3; CDR3aa: CASIDRTTDTQYF; CDR3nt: TGTGCCAGTATTGACAGAACCACAGATACGCAGTATTTT
abundance: .; d_gene: .; v_gene: TRBV18; j_gene: TRBJ1-4; CDR3aa: CASSPQATNEKLFF; CDR3nt: TGTGCCAGCTCACCACAGGCAACTAATGAAAAACTGTTTTTT
abundance: .; d_gene: .; v_gene: TRBV5-1; j_gene: TRBJ2-1; CDR3aa: CASSLTSRDYNEQFF; CDR3nt: TGCGCCAGCAGCTTAACTAGCAGGGACTACAATGAGCAGTTCTTC
abundance: .; d_gene: .; v_gene: TRBV6-1; j_gene: TRBJ2-7; CDR3aa: CASSERAYEQYF; CDR3nt: TGTGCCAGCAGTGAACGGGCCTACGAGCAGTACTTC
abundance: .; d_gene: .; v_gene: TRBV6-1; j_gene: TRBJ1-1; CDR3aa: CASSATGRDTEAFF; CDR3nt: TGTGCCAGCAGTGCCACGGGGCGTGACACTGAAGCTTTCTTT
abundance: .; d_gene: .; v_gene: TRBV4-3; j_gene: TRBJ1-4; CDR3aa: CASSQTQGRFVEKLFF; CDR3nt: TGCGCCAGCAGCCAGACACAGGGTAGATTTGTGGAAAAACTGTTTTTT
abundance: .; d_gene: .; v_gene: TRBV19; j_gene: TRBJ1-1; CDR3aa: CASSISPPRTSNTEAFF; CDR3nt: TGTGCCAGTAGTATAAGTCCCCCACGGACGTCGAACACTGAAGCTTTCTTT
abundance: few; d_gene: TRBD1; v_gene: TRBV19; j_gene: TRBJ2-7; CDR3aa: CASGIQRDSQTYEQYF; CDR3nt: TGTGCCAGCGGAATCCAGAGGGACAGTCAAACCTACGAGCAGTACTTC
abundance: .; d_gene: .; v_gene: TRBV11-2; j_gene: TRBJ2-5; CDR3aa: CASTSEVGSQETQYF; CDR3nt: TGTGCCAGCACCTCGGAGGTCGGGTCCCAAGAGACCCAGTACTTC
abundance: .; d_gene: TRBD1; v_gene: TRBV11-2; j_gene: TRBJ1-2; CDR3aa: CASSLPRAGGFYGYTF; CDR3nt: TGTGCCAGCAGCTTACCCCGGGCAGGGGGCTTCTATGGCTACACCTTC
abundance: .; d_gene: .; v_gene: TRBV6-5; j_gene: TRBJ1-1; CDR3aa: CASSFTENTEAFF; CDR3nt: TGTGCCAGCAGCTTTACAGAGAACACTGAAGCTTTCTTT
abundance: .; d_gene: .; v_gene: TRBV6-5; j_gene: TRBJ1-2; CDR3aa: CASSEWSGYGYTF; CDR3nt: TGTGCCAGCTCCGAGTGGTCGGGCTATGGCTACACCTTC
abundance: .; d_gene: TRBD1; v_gene: TRBV19; j_gene: TRBJ1-2; CDR3aa: CASSLDRLNYGYTF; CDR3nt: TGTGCCAGTAGTTTGGACAGGTTAAACTATGGCTACACCTTC
abundance: .; d_gene: TRBD2; v_gene: TRBV7-2; j_gene: TRBJ2-1; CDR3aa: CASSLATSGRPKFF; CDR3nt: TGTGCCAGCAGCTTAGCCACTAGCGGGAGACCAAAGTTCTTC
abundance: once; d_gene: .; v_gene: TRBV10-1; j_gene: TRBJ2-7; CDR3aa: CASRDINPYEQYF; CDR3nt: TGCGCCAGCCGGGACATCAACCCCTACGAGCAGTACTTC
abundance: .; d_gene: .; v_gene: TRBV19; j_gene: TRBJ2-2; CDR3aa: CASSPGQSTGELFF; CDR3nt: TGTGCCAGTAGTCCTGGACAGTCCACCGGGGAGCTGTTTTTT
abundance: .; d_gene: .; v_gene: TRBV28; j_gene: TRBJ1-1; CDR3aa: CASRDMNTEAFF; CDR3nt: TGTGCCAGCAGGGACATGAACACTGAAGCTTTCTTT
abundance: few; d_gene: .; v_gene: TRBV27; j_gene: TRBJ1-5; CDR3aa: CASTSLRAGYQPQHF; CDR3nt: TGTGCCAGCACCTCCCTCCGGGCAGGCTATCAGCCCCAGCATTTT
abundance: .; d_gene: .; v_gene: TRBV30; j_gene: TRBJ1-2; CDR3aa: CAWKLEGYTF; CDR3nt: TGTGCCTGGAAACTCGAGGGCTACACCTTC
abundance: .; d_gene: .; v_gene: TRBV7-9; j_gene: TRBJ1-5; CDR3aa: CASSPGLDSNQPQHF; CDR3nt: TGTGCCAGCAGCCCTGGTTTAGATAGCAATCAGCCCCAGCATTTT
abundance: .; d_gene: TRBD1; v_gene: TRBV18; j_gene: TRBJ2-3; CDR3aa: CASSLRTGGWSDTQYF; CDR3nt: TGTGCCAGCTCACTCCGGACAGGGGGCTGGTCAGATACGCAGTATTTT
abundance: .; d_gene: .; v_gene: TRBV7-2; j_gene: TRBJ2-3; CDR3aa: CASSPGQPTDTQYF; CDR3nt: TGTGCCAGCAGCCCGGGCCAGCCGACAGATACGCAGTATTTT
abundance: .; d_gene: .; v_gene: TRBV19; j_gene: TRBJ2-7; CDR3aa: CASSTAGMNYEQYF; CDR3nt: TGTGCCAGTAGTACCGCAGGGATGAACTACGAGCAGTACTTC
abundance: .; d_gene: TRBD1; v_gene: TRBV5-1; j_gene: TRBJ2-1; CDR3aa: CASSEGQGINEQFF; CDR3nt: TGCGCCAGCAGCGAGGGACAGGGAATTAATGAGCAGTTCTTC
abundance: .; d_gene: TRBD2; v_gene: TRBV7-9; j_gene: TRBJ2-5; CDR3aa: CASSVVLAGTQETQYF; CDR3nt: TGTGCCAGCAGCGTCGTCCTAGCGGGGACCCAAGAGACCCAGTACTTC
abundance: .; d_gene: .; v_gene: TRBV5-1; j_gene: TRBJ2-1; CDR3aa: CASSVGSAYNEQFF; CDR3nt: TGCGCCAGCAGTGTTGGTAGTGCCTACAATGAGCAGTTCTTC
abundance: once; d_gene: .; v_gene: TRBV9; j_gene: TRBJ2-1; CDR3aa: CASSVRLGVDEQFF; CDR3nt: TGTGCCAGCAGCGTAAGGTTAGGGGTCGATGAGCAGTTCTTC
abundance: .; d_gene: .; v_gene: TRBV19; j_gene: TRBJ2-3; CDR3aa: CASSMTPEWTDTQYF; CDR3nt: TGTGCCAGTAGTATGACTCCCGAATGGACAGATACGCAGTATTTT
abundance: .; d_gene: TRBD1; v_gene: TRBV5-1; j_gene: TRBJ2-2; CDR3aa: CASSLGPRQGASGELFF; CDR3nt: TGCGCCAGCAGCTTGGGACCGAGACAGGGGGCATCCGGGGAGCTGTTTTTT